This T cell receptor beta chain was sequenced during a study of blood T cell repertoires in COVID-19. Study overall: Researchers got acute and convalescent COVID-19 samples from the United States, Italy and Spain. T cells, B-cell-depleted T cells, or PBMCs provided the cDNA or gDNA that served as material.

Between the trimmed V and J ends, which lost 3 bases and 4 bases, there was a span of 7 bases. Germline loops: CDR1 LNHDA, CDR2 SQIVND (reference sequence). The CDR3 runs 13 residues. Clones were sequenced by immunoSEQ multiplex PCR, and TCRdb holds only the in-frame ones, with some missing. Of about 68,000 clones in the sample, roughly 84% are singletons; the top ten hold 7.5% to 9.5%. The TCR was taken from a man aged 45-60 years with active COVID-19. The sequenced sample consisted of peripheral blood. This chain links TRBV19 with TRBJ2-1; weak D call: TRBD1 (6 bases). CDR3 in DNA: TGTGCCAGTAGTATCGACAGGTACAATGAGCAGTTCTTC. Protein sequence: CASSIDRYNEQFF.